This TCR beta chain was sequenced for a study of Tregs in tolerant kidney transplant recipients. For the study at large: The nonmyeloablative bone marrow transplants came from related graft donors, with transient mixed chimerism. Study-wide findings and caveats: Findings come from small patient numbers and require larger validation. This study did not directly address biological reproducibility.

This table comes from immunoSEQ multiplex PCR, and its TCRdb copy is limited to in-frame clones, with some not included. The data show roughly 66,000 clones, about nine tenths seen once. The junction had 18 bases not matched to a gene; V was cut back by 4 bases and J by 6 bases. This CDR3 has 18 amino acids. The germline V gene has CDR1 ENHRY and CDR2 SYGVKD. CD4+CD25+CD127- Tregs, CD4+CD25- non-Tregs, CD4 and CD8 cells were sorted. This clone was seen just once. No antigen is known for it. V is TRBV10-3 and J is TRBJ2-3; 8 bases match TRBD2. Here the sequenced sample was CD8+ T cells from blood, taken before the transplant. This clonotype was obtained from a human donor who received a combined kidney and bone marrow transplant. The CDR3, as DNA: TGTGCCATCAGTGGGCTCTCGGACAGCGGACTAGCATCGGATACGCAGTATTTT. Protein sequence: CAISGLSDSGLASDTQYF.